This section outlines one TCR beta chain sequence together with its context. The repertoire was sequenced with immunoSEQ multiplex PCR; TCRdb's copy has only in-frame clones and lacks some. The sample holds about 82,000 clones, about 93% seen once. This entry belongs to a study of control samples from healthy donors and cancer patients. The CDR3 runs 12 residues. Trimming cost V 6 bases and J 1 base, with 6 bases left between them. The V gene's germline CDR1 is WSHSY and CDR2 SAAADI. The V gene is TRBV10-2, the J gene TRBJ1-1; the D is unclear. The sequenced sample was blood. The receptor was isolated from a woman aged 18-29 years in good health. The CDR3 reads CASSPQNTEAFF. The CDR3, as DNA: TGCGCCAGCAGCCCACAGAACACTGAAGCTTTCTTT.